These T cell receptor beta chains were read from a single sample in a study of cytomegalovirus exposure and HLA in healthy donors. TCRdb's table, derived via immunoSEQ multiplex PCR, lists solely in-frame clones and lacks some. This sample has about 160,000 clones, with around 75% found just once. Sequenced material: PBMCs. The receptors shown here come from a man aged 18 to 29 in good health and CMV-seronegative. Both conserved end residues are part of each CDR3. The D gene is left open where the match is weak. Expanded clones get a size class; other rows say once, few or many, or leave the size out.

CDR3: CASSAAGVSGTEAFF
DNA: TGCGCCAGCAGCGCCGCGGGGGTGAGTGGAACTGAAGCTTTCTTT
V: TRBV5-1
size: .
J: TRBJ1-1
D: .

CDR3: CASSGRVGYGYTF
DNA: TGTGCCAGCAGTGGGCGGGTTGGCTATGGCTACACCTTC
V: TRBV25-1
size: .
J: TRBJ1-2
D: .

CDR3: CASSLAGVYEQYF
DNA: TGTGCCAGCAGTTTAGCCGGGGTGTACGAGCAGTACTTC
V: TRBV28
size: .
J: TRBJ2-7
D: .

CDR3: CASSTGLGNTIYF
DNA: TGTGCCAGCAGTACAGGGCTGGGAAACACCATATATTTT
V: TRBV7-9
size: .
J: TRBJ1-3
D: .

CDR3: CASSPGVEDIQYF
DNA: TGTGCCAGTTCCCCGGGGGTGGAGGACATTCAGTACTTC
V: TRBV28
size: .
J: TRBJ2-4
D: .

CDR3: CASSSGQILETQYF
DNA: TGTGCCAGCAGCTCCGGACAGATCCTCGAGACCCAGTACTTC
V: TRBV6-5
size: few
J: TRBJ2-5
D: .

CDR3: CASSLVYIGTSWGNEQFF
DNA: TGTGCCAGCAGCTTAGTGTACATTGGGACTAGCTGGGGCAATGAGCAGTTCTTC
V: TRBV7-8
size: .
J: TRBJ2-1
D: TRBD2

CDR3: CASSLGRDYEQYF
DNA: TGTGCCAGCAGCTTAGGGAGGGATTACGAGCAGTACTTC
V: TRBV5-6
size: .
J: TRBJ2-7
D: TRBD2

CDR3: CSVGGEGVDTQYF
DNA: TGCAGCGTTGGTGGTGAGGGGGTAGATACGCAGTATTTT
V: TRBV29-1
size: few
J: TRBJ2-3
D: .

CDR3: CASSSNTDTQYF
DNA: TGTGCCAGCAGTTCAAACACAGATACGCAGTATTTT
V: TRBV6-5
size: .
J: TRBJ2-3
D: .

CDR3: CASSPGTSGNEQYF
DNA: TGTGCCAGCAGCCCCGGGACTAGCGGCAACGAGCAGTACTTC
V: TRBV11-2
size: once
J: TRBJ2-7
D: TRBD2

CDR3: CASSLSGRWELFF
DNA: TGTGCCAGCAGCCTCTCGGGTCGCTGGGAGCTGTTTTTT
V: TRBV7-2
size: .
J: TRBJ2-2
D: .

CDR3: CASSISGVNEQFF
DNA: TGTGCCAGCAGCATAAGCGGGGTAAATGAGCAGTTCTTC
V: TRBV9
size: .
J: TRBJ2-1
D: TRBD2

CDR3: CASSEGLAGEWETQYF
DNA: TGTGCCAGCAGTGAGGGACTAGCGGGAGAGTGGGAGACCCAGTACTTC
V: TRBV2
size: .
J: TRBJ2-5
D: TRBD2

CDR3: CASSLGLAGGQNTDTQYF
DNA: TGTGCCAGCAGCTTAGGTCTAGCGGGAGGGCAGAATACAGATACGCAGTATTTT
V: TRBV7-9
size: .
J: TRBJ2-3
D: TRBD2

CDR3: CAWRGAGTGYEQYF
DNA: TGTGCCTGGAGAGGAGCCGGGACAGGCTACGAGCAGTACTTC
V: TRBV30
size: .
J: TRBJ2-7
D: TRBD1

CDR3: CASSVAGLDEKLFF
DNA: TGTGCCAGCAGCGTAGCAGGGTTGGATGAAAAACTGTTTTTT
V: TRBV9
size: .
J: TRBJ1-4
D: .

CDR3: CASRLQGADGYTF
DNA: TGTGCCAGCAGGCTACAGGGGGCGGATGGCTACACCTTC
V: TRBV6-5
size: .
J: TRBJ1-2
D: TRBD1

CDR3: CASSAETGNYGYTF
DNA: TGTGCCAGCAGCGCTGAGACAGGGAACTATGGCTACACCTTC
V: TRBV9
size: .
J: TRBJ1-2
D: TRBD1

CDR3: CASRQEDYEQYF
DNA: TGTGCCAGCAGACAGGAAGACTACGAGCAGTACTTC
V: TRBV5-4
size: once
J: TRBJ2-7
D: .

CDR3: CASSSGQEIITDTQYF
DNA: TGTGCCAGCAGCTCCGGACAGGAGATAATCACAGATACGCAGTATTTT
V: TRBV7-9
size: .
J: TRBJ2-3
D: TRBD1

CDR3: CASSLRDSGELFF
DNA: TGTGCCAGCAGCCTTCGGGACTCCGGGGAGCTGTTTTTT
V: TRBV7-2
size: .
J: TRBJ2-2
D: .

CDR3: CASSEGGVSANEKLFF
DNA: TGTGCCAGCAGCGAGGGGGGGGTTTCGGCTAATGAAAAACTGTTTTTT
V: TRBV9
size: .
J: TRBJ1-4
D: .

CDR3: CASSPRGRTGELFF
DNA: TGTGCCAGCAGCCCCAGAGGGCGAACCGGGGAGCTGTTTTTT
V: TRBV13
size: .
J: TRBJ2-2
D: .

CDR3: CASSLSIYPVTSTDTQYF
DNA: TGTGCCAGCAGTTTATCGATATACCCGGTCACTAGCACAGATACGCAGTATTTT
V: TRBV27
size: .
J: TRBJ2-3
D: .

CDR3: CASSLPGQGTEQYF
DNA: TGTGCCAGCAGTTTACCGGGACAGGGGACCGAGCAGTACTTC
V: TRBV28
size: .
J: TRBJ2-7
D: TRBD1

CDR3: CASSESEVYGGYTF
DNA: TGCGCCAGCAGTGAGTCGGAGGTGTATGGAGGCTACACCTTC
V: TRBV10-2
size: .
J: TRBJ1-2
D: .

CDR3: CASSMGDRGGYTF
DNA: TGTGCCAGTAGTATGGGGGACAGGGGTGGCTACACCTTC
V: TRBV19
size: .
J: TRBJ1-2
D: TRBD1

CDR3: CASSSSGNEQFF
DNA: TGTGCCAGCAGCTCCAGCGGAAATGAGCAGTTCTTC
V: TRBV7-2
size: .
J: TRBJ2-1
D: .

CDR3: CSSSLAGRESQPQHF
DNA: TGTTCCAGCAGCTTAGCGGGCCGAGAGAGTCAGCCCCAGCATTTT
V: TRBV7-9
size: .
J: TRBJ1-5
D: .

CDR3: CSSSLAGREGDEQYF
DNA: TGTTCCAGCAGCTTAGCAGGGCGGGAGGGCGACGAGCAGTACTTC
V: TRBV7-9
size: .
J: TRBJ2-7
D: TRBD2

CDR3: CASTSPQFPEQYF
DNA: TGTGCCAGCACCTCACCACAGTTTCCCGAGCAGTACTTC
V: TRBV28
size: .
J: TRBJ2-7
D: .

CDR3: CATRVTEAFF
DNA: TGTGCCACTCGGGTCACTGAAGCTTTCTTT
V: TRBV27
size: .
J: TRBJ1-1
D: .

CDR3: CASSLQGAGVDEQYF
DNA: TGTGCCAGCAGCCTGCAAGGAGCGGGAGTTGACGAGCAGTACTTC
V: TRBV6-5
size: .
J: TRBJ2-7
D: TRBD2

CDR3: CASSLSYIVSGNTIYF
DNA: TGTGCCAGCAGCTTAAGTTATATAGTCTCTGGAAACACCATATATTTT
V: TRBV7-8
size: .
J: TRBJ1-3
D: .

CDR3: CASSRRRNSYEQYF
DNA: TGTGCCAGCAGCCGCCGGAGGAACTCCTACGAGCAGTACTTC
V: TRBV7-2
size: once
J: TRBJ2-7
D: .

CDR3: CASSLGQGVRNTEAFF
DNA: TGTGCCAGCAGCTTGGGGCAGGGGGTGAGGAACACTGAAGCTTTCTTT
V: TRBV7-9
size: once
J: TRBJ1-1
D: TRBD1

CDR3: CASSRGGGSYTGELFF
DNA: TGTGCCAGCAGCCGTGGGGGAGGGTCTTACACCGGGGAGCTGTTTTTT
V: TRBV28
size: once
J: TRBJ2-2
D: TRBD2

CDR3: CAWLIDTEAFF
DNA: TGTGCCTGGTTAATAGACACTGAAGCTTTCTTT
V: TRBV30
size: few
J: TRBJ1-1
D: .

CDR3: CASSLPRDRGGGTEAFF
DNA: TGTGCCAGCAGCTTACCCCGGGACAGGGGGGGTGGCACTGAAGCTTTCTTT
V: TRBV5-4
size: once
J: TRBJ1-1
D: TRBD1

CDR3: CSVDYIPSTDTQYF
DNA: TGCAGCGTTGATTATATCCCTAGCACAGATACGCAGTATTTT
V: TRBV29-1
size: .
J: TRBJ2-3
D: .

CDR3: CASSQDWEQPQHF
DNA: TGCGCCAGCAGCCAAGACTGGGAGCAGCCCCAGCATTTT
V: TRBV4-1
size: .
J: TRBJ1-5
D: .

CDR3: CASSPQDPPEAFF
DNA: TGTGCCAGCAGCCCACAGGACCCACCTGAAGCTTTCTTT
V: TRBV7-2
size: .
J: TRBJ1-1
D: .

CDR3: CATNPGTAPGGYTF
DNA: TGTGCCACCAATCCCGGGACAGCCCCTGGCGGCTACACCTTC
V: TRBV15
size: .
J: TRBJ1-2
D: TRBD1

CDR3: CASSVGRDSRTDTQYF
DNA: TGTGCCAGCAGCGTAGGGAGGGACAGTCGCACAGATACGCAGTATTTT
V: TRBV9
size: .
J: TRBJ2-3
D: .

CDR3: CASSPRRTGSSEQFF
DNA: TGTGCCAGCTCACCACGCCGGACGGGGAGTTCTGAGCAGTTCTTC
V: TRBV18
size: .
J: TRBJ2-1
D: .

CDR3: CASSLADQVTYEQYF
DNA: TGTGCCAGCAGCTTAGCCGATCAGGTGACCTACGAGCAGTACTTC
V: TRBV7-8
size: .
J: TRBJ2-7
D: .

CDR3: CASSASGRAYEQYF
DNA: TGTGCCAGCAGCGCTAGCGGGAGGGCCTACGAGCAGTACTTC
V: TRBV9
size: .
J: TRBJ2-7
D: TRBD2

CDR3: CASSQDRRQGVNSPLHF
DNA: TGCGCCAGCAGCCAAGATCGGCGGCAGGGGGTTAATTCACCCCTCCACTTT
V: TRBV4-1
size: .
J: TRBJ1-6
D: TRBD1

CDR3: CATEGASRGTQYF
DNA: TGTGCCACGGAGGGGGCGAGCCGGGGGACCCAGTACTTC
V: TRBV28
size: .
J: TRBJ2-5
D: .

CDR3: CASSSGLAGTDTQYF
DNA: TGTGCCAGCAGCTCCGGACTAGCGGGGACAGATACGCAGTATTTT
V: TRBV5-4
size: once
J: TRBJ2-3
D: TRBD2

CDR3: CASSLGHSGNTIYF
DNA: TGTGCCAGCAGTTTGGGGCACTCTGGAAACACCATATATTTT
V: TRBV28
size: .
J: TRBJ1-3
D: .

CDR3: CASSKAGGTNYEQYF
DNA: TGTGCCAGCAGCAAAGCGGGAGGGACAAATTACGAGCAGTACTTC
V: TRBV21-1
size: few
J: TRBJ2-7
D: .

CDR3: CSVDWGGGNEQFF
DNA: TGCAGCGTTGACTGGGGGGGAGGCAATGAGCAGTTCTTC
V: TRBV29-1
size: .
J: TRBJ2-1
D: TRBD2

CDR3: CASSPAGTRYNEQFF
DNA: TGTGCCAGCAGCCCCGCCGGGACTAGGTACAATGAGCAGTTCTTC
V: TRBV11-2
size: .
J: TRBJ2-1
D: TRBD2

CDR3: CATLAGETGELFF
DNA: TGTGCCACCCTAGCGGGAGAAACCGGGGAGCTGTTTTTT
V: TRBV7-9
size: once
J: TRBJ2-2
D: TRBD2

CDR3: CASSQDRGPPRGDTQYF
DNA: TGCGCCAGCAGCCAAGATAGAGGACCCCCGCGGGGAGATACGCAGTATTTT
V: TRBV4-3
size: .
J: TRBJ2-3
D: .

CDR3: CASSPKPGQFNEKLFF
DNA: TGCGCCAGCAGCCCAAAACCGGGACAGTTTAATGAAAAACTGTTTTTT
V: TRBV4-3
size: few
J: TRBJ1-4
D: TRBD1

CDR3: CASSLNTGEADTQYF
DNA: TGTGCCAGCAGCTTAAACACAGGGGAGGCCGATACGCAGTATTTT
V: TRBV7-9
size: few
J: TRBJ2-3
D: .

CDR3: CASSYLPLAGGPYEQYF
DNA: TGTGCCAGCAGCTATCTTCCCCTAGCGGGAGGGCCTTACGAGCAGTACTTC
V: TRBV9
size: .
J: TRBJ2-7
D: TRBD2